Only one count was recorded for the clone carrying this T cell receptor (beta chain). Amplifying from RNA transcripts, the study obtained TCR beta CDR3 regions. After a first-round RT-PCR with HTBI primers, a second-round multiplex PCR was run. MiXCR, run by TCRdb on the multiplex PCR reads, gives a single entry per CDR3 protein. In the table there are a few hundred thousand distinct CDR3 sequences, around 16% of which are singletons. The data belong to a study of Graves' ophthalmopathy and Graves' hyperthyroidism. Germline V CDR1 and CDR2: SGHAT, FQNNGV. V trimming: 0 bases; J trimming: 4 bases; junction bases outside the gene matches: 14. CDR3 length equals 18 residues.

This TCR was recovered from a young woman with Graves' ophthalmopathy. The sequenced sample was peripheral blood. The chain links TRBV11-2 to TRBJ2-7; 8 nucleotides agree with TRBD2. The CDR3 loop is CASSLDLPLGLETYEQYF. The CDR3 nucleotides are TGTGCCAGCAGCTTAGATCTACCTCTGGGACTAGAAACATACGAGCAGTACTTC.